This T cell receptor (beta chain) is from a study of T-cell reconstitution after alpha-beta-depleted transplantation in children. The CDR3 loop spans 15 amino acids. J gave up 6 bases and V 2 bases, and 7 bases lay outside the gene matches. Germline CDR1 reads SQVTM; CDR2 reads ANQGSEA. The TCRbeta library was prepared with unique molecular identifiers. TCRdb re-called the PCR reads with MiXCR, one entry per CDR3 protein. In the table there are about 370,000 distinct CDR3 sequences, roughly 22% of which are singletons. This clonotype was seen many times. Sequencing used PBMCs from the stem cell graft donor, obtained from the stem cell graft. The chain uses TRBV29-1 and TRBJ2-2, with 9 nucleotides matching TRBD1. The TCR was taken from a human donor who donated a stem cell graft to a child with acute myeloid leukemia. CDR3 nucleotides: TGCAGCGTTGAATTGGACAGGGGCTTGGCCGGGGAGCTGTTTTTT. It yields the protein CSVELDRGLAGELFF.